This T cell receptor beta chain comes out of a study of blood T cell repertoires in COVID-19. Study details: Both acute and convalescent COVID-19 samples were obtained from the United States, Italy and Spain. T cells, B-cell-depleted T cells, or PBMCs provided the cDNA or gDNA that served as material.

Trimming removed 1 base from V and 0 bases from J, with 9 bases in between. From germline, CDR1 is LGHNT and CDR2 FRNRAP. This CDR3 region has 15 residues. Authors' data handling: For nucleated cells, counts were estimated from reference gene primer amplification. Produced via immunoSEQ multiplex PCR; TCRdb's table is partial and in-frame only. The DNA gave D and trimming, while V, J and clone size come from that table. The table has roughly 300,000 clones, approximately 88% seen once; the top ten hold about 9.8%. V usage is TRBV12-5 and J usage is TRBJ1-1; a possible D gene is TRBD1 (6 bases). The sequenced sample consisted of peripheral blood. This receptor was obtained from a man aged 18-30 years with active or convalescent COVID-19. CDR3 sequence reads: CASGLGQGLNTEAFF. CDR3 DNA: TGTGCTAGTGGTTTGGGGCAGGGGTTGAACACTGAAGCTTTCTTT.